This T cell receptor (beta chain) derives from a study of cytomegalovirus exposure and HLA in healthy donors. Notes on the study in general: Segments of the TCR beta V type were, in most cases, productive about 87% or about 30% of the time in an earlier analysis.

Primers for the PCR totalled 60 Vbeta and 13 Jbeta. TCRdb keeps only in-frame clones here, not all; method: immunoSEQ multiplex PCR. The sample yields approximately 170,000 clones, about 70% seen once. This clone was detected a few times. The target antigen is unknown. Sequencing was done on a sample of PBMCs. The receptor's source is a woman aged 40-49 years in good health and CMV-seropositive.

The CDR3 sequence is CASSPRTGRYVGTQYF. The CDR3 DNA follows: TGTGCCAGCAGCCCCCGCACAGGGCGTTACGTGGGGACCCAGTACTTC. The chain is built from TRBV9 and TRBJ2-5, with D possibly TRBD1 on 6 matching bases. Germline CDR1 SGDLS, CDR2 YYNGEE. The V gene lost 4 bases and the J gene lost 7 bases, with 23 bases spanning the gap. This CDR3 contains 16 residues.